A selection of T cell receptor beta chains follows, all from one sample in a study of blood T cell repertoires in COVID-19. This table comes from immunoSEQ multiplex PCR, and its TCRdb copy is limited to in-frame clones, with some not included. In the table there are fewer than 450,000 clones, around 91% of which are singletons. The sequenced sample was PBMCs or T cells enriched from blood (not recorded which). The receptor source for this set is a young man who had recovered from COVID-19. Each CDR3 is given with its conserved first and last residue. The D gene is left open where the match is weak. Rows may omit the clone size; those that give it use once, few, many or a size class.

>TRBV28|TRBD1|TRBJ1-6|NA
CASRGQGVSYNSPLHF
TGTGCCAGCAGGGGACAGGGTGTTTCCTATAATTCACCCCTCCACTTT
>TRBV19|TRBD1|TRBJ1-1|NA
CASSDRDRNTEAFF
TGTGCCAGTTCTGACAGGGATAGGAACACTGAAGCTTTCTTT
>TRBV4-1|NA|TRBJ2-7|NA
CASSQGTASSYEQYF
TGCGCCAGCAGCCAAGGGACAGCCAGCTCCTACGAGCAGTACTTC
>TRBV5-1|TRBD1|TRBJ2-3|NA
CASSIVDWGQRSSTDTQYF
TGCGCCAGCAGCATAGTTGACTGGGGACAGCGGAGTAGCACAGATACGCAGTATTTT
>TRBV5-4|TRBD1|TRBJ1-6|NA
CASSLGTGGNSPLHF
TGTGCCAGCAGCTTGGGGACAGGGGGCAATTCACCCCTCCACTTT
>TRBV3-1/TRBV3-2|NA|TRBJ2-1|NA
CASSQHGTNNEQFF
TGTGCCAGCAGCCAGCACGGGACAAACAATGAGCAGTTCTTC
>TRBV5-1|NA|TRBJ1-6|NA
CASSPREGSPLHF
TGCGCCAGCAGCCCGAGGGAAGGTTCACCCCTCCACTTT
>TRBV19|NA|TRBJ2-1|NA
CASSMAGASSYNEQFF
TGTGCCAGTAGTATGGCGGGTGCCAGCTCCTACAATGAGCAGTTCTTC
>TRBV13|NA|TRBJ2-7|NA
CASKGHNYEQYF
TGTGCCAGCAAAGGACACAACTACGAGCAGTACTTC
>TRBV27|NA|TRBJ1-2|NA
CASSPTLTNYGYTF
TGTGCCAGCAGTCCGACTTTGACTAACTATGGCTACACCTTC
>TRBV28|NA|TRBJ2-5|once
CASSFSGTETQYF
TGTGCCAGCAGTTTCTCAGGAACAGAGACCCAGTACTTC
>TRBV5-1|NA|TRBJ2-1|NA
CASSDQTRGEQFF
TGCGCCAGCAGCGATCAGACCAGAGGTGAGCAGTTCTTC
>TRBV6-5|NA|TRBJ2-2|NA
CASSRERGTGELFF
TGTGCCAGCAGTCGGGAGAGGGGCACCGGGGAGCTGTTTTTT
>TRBV9|NA|TRBJ1-5|NA
CASSVGVRDQPQHF
TGTGCCAGCAGCGTAGGGGTGAGGGATCAGCCCCAGCATTTT
>TRBV19|NA|TRBJ1-5|NA
CASSIDTGKSNQPQHF
TGTGCCAGTAGTATAGATACAGGGAAAAGCAATCAGCCCCAGCATTTT
>TRBV30|NA|TRBJ2-1|NA
CAWSVAATYNEQFF
TGTGCCTGGAGTGTTGCGGCTACCTACAATGAGCAGTTCTTC
>TRBV28|NA|TRBJ1-2|NA
CASSLTEYGYTF
TGTGCCAGCAGCCTGACTGAATATGGCTACACCTTC
>TRBV6-1|NA|TRBJ1-4|NA
CASSEQGQRLGEKLFF
TGTGCCAGCAGTGAACAGGGTCAGAGATTAGGAGAAAAACTGTTTTTT
>TRBV5-1|NA|TRBJ1-1|NA
CASSLGAGGVVGTEAFF
TGCGCCAGCAGCTTGGGTGCGGGAGGGGTAGTCGGCACTGAAGCTTTCTTT
>TRBV19|TRBD1|TRBJ1-1|NA
CASSDPGQGAEAFF
TGTGCCAGTAGTGACCCGGGACAGGGGGCTGAAGCTTTCTTT
>TRBV25-1|NA|TRBJ1-2|NA
CASSAGVPGYTF
TGTGCCAGCAGTGCAGGGGTCCCTGGCTACACCTTC
>TRBV7-9|NA|TRBJ1-1|NA
CASSPHGGLGAFF
TGTGCCAGCAGCCCCCACGGGGGGCTTGGAGCTTTCTTT
>TRBV16|TRBD1|TRBJ1-2|few
CASSHSDRAGGYTF
TGTGCCAGCAGCCATTCGGACAGGGCCGGAGGCTACACCTTC
>TRBV9|NA|TRBJ2-2|NA
CASSSQTGELFF
TGTGCCAGCAGCTCCCAGACCGGGGAGCTGTTTTTT
>TRBV19|NA|TRBJ1-2|NA
CASRRIPGDYGYTF
TGTGCCAGCCGGCGTATTCCAGGGGACTATGGCTACACCTTC
>TRBV27|NA|TRBJ1-6|NA
CASSLRTDNNSPLHF
TGTGCCAGCAGTCTCAGGACAGATAATAATTCACCCCTCCACTTT
>TRBV5-1|NA|TRBJ1-1|NA
CASSVTLGRMNTEAFF
TGCGCCAGCAGCGTCACCTTAGGGAGAATGAACACTGAAGCTTTCTTT
>TRBV2|TRBD1|TRBJ1-5|NA
CASRGQVLWQPQHF
TGTGCCAGCAGGGGACAGGTTCTCTGGCAGCCCCAGCATTTT
>TRBV5-8|TRBD1|TRBJ1-2|once
CASRLTGFRSGYTF
TGTGCCAGCAGATTGACAGGGTTTAGGTCTGGCTACACCTTC
>TRBV6-5|NA|TRBJ1-2|NA
CASKERGGGYTF
TGTGCCAGCAAGGAGAGGGGGGGCGGCTACACCTTC
>TRBV12-3/TRBV12-4|NA|TRBJ1-1|NA
CASSSFLNTEAFF
TGTGCCAGCAGTTCTTTTTTGAACACTGAAGCTTTCTTT
>TRBV19|TRBD1|TRBJ1-5|NA
CASSGSGGPLGWSNQPQHF
TGTGCCAGTAGCGGATCAGGGGGCCCCCTTGGATGGAGCAATCAGCCCCAGCATTTT
>TRBV19|NA|TRBJ1-4|NA
CASSIVSVATNEKLFF
TGTGCCAGTAGTATAGTATCAGTTGCAACTAATGAAAAACTGTTTTTT
>TRBV5-6|NA|TRBJ1-2|NA
CASSLRSNYGYTF
TGTGCCAGCAGCCTCAGAAGTAACTATGGCTACACCTTC
>TRBV11-3|NA|TRBJ2-7|NA
CASSLDLYGYEQYF
TGTGCCAGCAGCTTAGATCTATACGGCTACGAGCAGTACTTC
>TRBV12-5|NA|TRBJ1-1|NA
CASGLQRENTEAFF
TGTGCTAGTGGTTTGCAAAGAGAGAACACTGAAGCTTTCTTT
>TRBV19|NA|TRBJ1-2|NA
CASSTTGRGYTF
TGTGCCAGTAGTACTACAGGACGTGGCTACACCTTC
>TRBV28|TRBD1|TRBJ1-1|few
CASSLGGQGASEAFF
TGTGCCAGCAGCCTGGGGGGACAGGGGGCGAGTGAAGCTTTCTTT
>TRBV7-3|TRBD1|TRBJ1-2|NA
CASSSPGGYGYTF
TGTGCCAGCAGTTCACCAGGGGGCTATGGCTACACCTTC
>TRBV5-1|NA|TRBJ1-2|NA
CASSLPTPDSIYGYTF
TGCGCCAGCAGCCTACCTACCCCGGACAGCATATATGGCTACACCTTC